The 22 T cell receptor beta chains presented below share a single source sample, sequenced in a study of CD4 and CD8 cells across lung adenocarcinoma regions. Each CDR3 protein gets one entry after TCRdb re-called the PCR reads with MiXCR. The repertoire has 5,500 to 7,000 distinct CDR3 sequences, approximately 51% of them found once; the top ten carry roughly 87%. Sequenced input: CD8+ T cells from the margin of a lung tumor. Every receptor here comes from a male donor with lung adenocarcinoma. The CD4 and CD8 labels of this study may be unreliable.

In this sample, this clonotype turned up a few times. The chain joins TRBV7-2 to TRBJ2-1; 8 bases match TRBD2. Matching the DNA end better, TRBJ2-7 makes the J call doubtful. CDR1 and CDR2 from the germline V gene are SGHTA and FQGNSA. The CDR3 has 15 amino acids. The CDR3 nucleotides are TGTGCCAGCAGCCCCCTACGGGGGGGATCCTACGAGCAGTACTTC. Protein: CASSPLRGGSYEQYF.

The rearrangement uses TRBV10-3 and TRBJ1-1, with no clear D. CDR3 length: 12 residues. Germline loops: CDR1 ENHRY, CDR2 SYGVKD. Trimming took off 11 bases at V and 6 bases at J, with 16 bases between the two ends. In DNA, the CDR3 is TGTGCCGCCCAAGGAGGCAGTTCTGAAGCTTTCTTT. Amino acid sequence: CAAQGGSSEAFF.

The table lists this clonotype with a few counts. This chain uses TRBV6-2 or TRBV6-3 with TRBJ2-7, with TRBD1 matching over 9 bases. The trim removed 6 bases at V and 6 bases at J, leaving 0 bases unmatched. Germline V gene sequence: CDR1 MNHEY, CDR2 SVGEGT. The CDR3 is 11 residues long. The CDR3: CASRTGGEQYF. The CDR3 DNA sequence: TGTGCCAGCAGGACAGGGGGCGAGCAGTACTTC.

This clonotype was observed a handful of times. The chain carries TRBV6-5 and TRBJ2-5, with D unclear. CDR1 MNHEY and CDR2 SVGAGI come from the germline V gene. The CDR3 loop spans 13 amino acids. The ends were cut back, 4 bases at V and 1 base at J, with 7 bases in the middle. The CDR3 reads CASSSEIQETQYF. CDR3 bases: TGTGCCAGCAGTTCCGAGATCCAAGAGACCCAGTACTTC.

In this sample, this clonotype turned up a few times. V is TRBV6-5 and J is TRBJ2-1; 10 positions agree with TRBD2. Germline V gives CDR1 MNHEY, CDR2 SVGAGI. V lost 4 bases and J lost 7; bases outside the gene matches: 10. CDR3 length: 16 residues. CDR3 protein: CASSSERGGLGNEQFF. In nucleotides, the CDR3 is TGTGCCAGCAGTTCCGAGCGGGGGGGTCTTGGGAATGAGCAGTTCTTC.

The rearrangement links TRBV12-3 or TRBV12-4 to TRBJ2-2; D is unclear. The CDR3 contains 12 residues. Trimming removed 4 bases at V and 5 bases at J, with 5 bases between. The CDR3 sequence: CASSWLTGELFF. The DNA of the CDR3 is TGTGCCAGCAGTTGGCTTACCGGGGAGCTGTTTTTT.

The CDR3 protein is CASSLGTTTDTQYF. CDR3 bases: TGTGCCAGCAGTTTGGGGACGACGACAGATACGCAGTATTTT. The genes are TRBV6-5 and TRBJ2-3; D may correspond to TRBD1 or TRBD2 (5 bases each). CDR1 is MNHEY and CDR2 is SVGAGI in the germline V gene. CDR3 size: 14 residues. The germline V and J ends were trimmed by 4 bases and 3 bases, with 11 bases remaining between them.

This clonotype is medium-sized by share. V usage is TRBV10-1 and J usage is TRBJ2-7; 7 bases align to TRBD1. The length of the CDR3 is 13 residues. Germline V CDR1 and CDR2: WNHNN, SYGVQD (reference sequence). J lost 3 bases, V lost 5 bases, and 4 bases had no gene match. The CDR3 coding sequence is TGCGCCAGCAGTCGGGACAGCCGCTACGAGCAGTACTTC. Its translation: CASSRDSRYEQYF.

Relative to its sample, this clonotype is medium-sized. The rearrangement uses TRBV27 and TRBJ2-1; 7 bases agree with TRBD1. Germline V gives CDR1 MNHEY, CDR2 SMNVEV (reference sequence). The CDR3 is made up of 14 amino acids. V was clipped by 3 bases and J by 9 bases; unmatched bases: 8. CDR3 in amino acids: CASSFRQGRIEQFF. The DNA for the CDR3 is TGTGCCAGCAGTTTCCGACAGGGCCGGATTGAGCAGTTCTTC.

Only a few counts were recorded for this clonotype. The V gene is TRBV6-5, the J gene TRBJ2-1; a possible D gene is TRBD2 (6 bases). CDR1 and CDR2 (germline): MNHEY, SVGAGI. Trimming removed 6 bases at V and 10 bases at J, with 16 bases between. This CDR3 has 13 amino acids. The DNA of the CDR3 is TGTGCCAGCAGCTACCGGGAGACCTACGAGCAGTTCTTC. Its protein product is CASSYRETYEQFF.

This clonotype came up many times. The CDR3 sequence: CASSLGIPGQGYEQYF. CDR3 DNA: TGTGCCAGCAGTTTGGGAATCCCGGGACAGGGGTACGAGCAGTACTTC. This rearrangement joins TRBV27 to TRBJ2-5, with 10 positions matching TRBD1. The J call may not be correct, given that the DNA end is closer to TRBJ2-7. Germline-derived CDR1 and CDR2 are MNHEY and SMNVEV (reference sequence). The CDR3 consists of 16 residues.

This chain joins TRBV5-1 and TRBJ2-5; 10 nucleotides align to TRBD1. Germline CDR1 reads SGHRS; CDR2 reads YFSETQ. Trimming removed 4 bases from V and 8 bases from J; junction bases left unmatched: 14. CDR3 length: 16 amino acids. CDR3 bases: TGCGCCAGCAGCCTCGTCGGGACAGGGGACCAAAACACCCAGTACTTC. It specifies CASSLVGTGDQNTQYF.

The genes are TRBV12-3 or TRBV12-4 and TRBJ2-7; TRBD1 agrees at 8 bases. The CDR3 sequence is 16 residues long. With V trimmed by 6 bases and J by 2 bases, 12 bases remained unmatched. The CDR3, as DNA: TGTGCCAGCAGCACGGGACAGGTAGAATCCCCCTACGAGCAGTACTTC. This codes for CASSTGQVESPYEQYF.

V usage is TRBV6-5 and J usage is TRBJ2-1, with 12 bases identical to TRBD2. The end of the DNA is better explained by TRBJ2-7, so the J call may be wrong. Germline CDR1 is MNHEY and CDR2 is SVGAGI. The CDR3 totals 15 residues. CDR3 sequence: CASSSRLAGVVEQYF. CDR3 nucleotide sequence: TGTGCCAGCAGTTCCCGACTAGCGGGAGTTGTAGAGCAGTACTTC.

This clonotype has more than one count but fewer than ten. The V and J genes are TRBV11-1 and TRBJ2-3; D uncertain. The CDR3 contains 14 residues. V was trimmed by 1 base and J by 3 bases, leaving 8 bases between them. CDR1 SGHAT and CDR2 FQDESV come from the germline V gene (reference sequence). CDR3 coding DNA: TGTGCCAGCAGCTTAGTGTACGAGACAGATACGCAGTATTTT. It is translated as CASSLVYETDTQYF.

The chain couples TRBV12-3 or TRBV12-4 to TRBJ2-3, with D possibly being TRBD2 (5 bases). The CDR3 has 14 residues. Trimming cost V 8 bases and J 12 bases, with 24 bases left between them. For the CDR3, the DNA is TGTGCCAGCTTACGAGGGTGGGCCAAAGAGACCCAGTATTTT. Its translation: CASLRGWAKETQYF.

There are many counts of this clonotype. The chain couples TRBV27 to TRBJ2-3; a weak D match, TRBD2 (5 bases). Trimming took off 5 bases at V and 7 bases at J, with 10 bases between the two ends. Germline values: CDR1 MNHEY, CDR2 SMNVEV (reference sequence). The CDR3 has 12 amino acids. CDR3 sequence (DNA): TGTGCCAGCAGTCTGGACGGGAATACGCAGTATTTT. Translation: CASSLDGNTQYF.

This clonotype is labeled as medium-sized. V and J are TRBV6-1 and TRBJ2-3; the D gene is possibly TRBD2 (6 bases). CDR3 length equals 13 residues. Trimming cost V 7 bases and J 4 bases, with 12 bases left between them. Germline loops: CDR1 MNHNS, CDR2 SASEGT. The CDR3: CASKEGNADTQYF. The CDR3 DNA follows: TGTGCCAGCAAGGAGGGCAATGCAGATACGCAGTATTTT.

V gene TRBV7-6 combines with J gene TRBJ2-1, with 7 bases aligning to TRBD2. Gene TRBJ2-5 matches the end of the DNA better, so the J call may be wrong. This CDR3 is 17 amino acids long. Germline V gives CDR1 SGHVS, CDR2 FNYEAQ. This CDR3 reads CASSSGLGGGDRDTQYF. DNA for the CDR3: TGTGCCAGCAGCTCGGGGCTGGGGGGGGGGGACCGGGATACCCAGTACTTC.

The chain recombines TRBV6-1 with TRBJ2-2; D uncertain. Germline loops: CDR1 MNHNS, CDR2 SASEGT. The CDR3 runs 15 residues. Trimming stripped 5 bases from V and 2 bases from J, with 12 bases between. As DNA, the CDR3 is TGTGCCAGCAGTAGCGCTAGAATAAACACCGGGGAGCTGTTTTTT. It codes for CASSSARINTGELFF.

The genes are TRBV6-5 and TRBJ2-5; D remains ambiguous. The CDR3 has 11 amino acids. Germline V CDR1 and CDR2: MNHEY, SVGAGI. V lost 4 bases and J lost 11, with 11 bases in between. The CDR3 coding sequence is TGTGCCAGCAGTTTAGCCGGGCAGCAGTACTTC. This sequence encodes CASSLAGQQYF.

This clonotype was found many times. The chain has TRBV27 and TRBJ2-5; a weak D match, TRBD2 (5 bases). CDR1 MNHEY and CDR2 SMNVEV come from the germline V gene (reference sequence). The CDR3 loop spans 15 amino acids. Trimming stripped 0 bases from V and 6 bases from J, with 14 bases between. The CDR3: CASSLSSAGVKTQYF. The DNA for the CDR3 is TGTGCCAGCAGTTTATCGTCGGCGGGTGTAAAGACCCAGTACTTC.